The sequence of this TCR beta chain was determined in a study of cytomegalovirus exposure and HLA in healthy donors. Study-wide results and caveats: Reports described diagnosis of cytomegalovirus status by the classifier as highly specific and sensitive.

The CDR3 has 13 residues. Per germline, CDR1 SQVTM and CDR2 ANQGSEA. With 4 bases removed from V and 1 base from J, the gap between germline ends came to 5 bases. PCR employed 60 Vbeta and 13 Jbeta primers. Measured with immunoSEQ multiplex PCR; TCRdb has only the in-frame clones, and not every one. Here the sample spans some 160,000 clones, about 74% being singletons. With respect to this clone: Its target is not known.

The rearrangement links TRBV29-1 to TRBJ2-6; D remains unclear. The sample taken for sequencing was PBMCs. This sequence was found in a woman aged 40 to 55 in good health and CMV-seronegative. The CDR3 sequence is CSVAVSGANVLTF. DNA of the CDR3: TGCAGCGTTGCGGTGTCTGGGGCCAACGTCCTGACTTTC.